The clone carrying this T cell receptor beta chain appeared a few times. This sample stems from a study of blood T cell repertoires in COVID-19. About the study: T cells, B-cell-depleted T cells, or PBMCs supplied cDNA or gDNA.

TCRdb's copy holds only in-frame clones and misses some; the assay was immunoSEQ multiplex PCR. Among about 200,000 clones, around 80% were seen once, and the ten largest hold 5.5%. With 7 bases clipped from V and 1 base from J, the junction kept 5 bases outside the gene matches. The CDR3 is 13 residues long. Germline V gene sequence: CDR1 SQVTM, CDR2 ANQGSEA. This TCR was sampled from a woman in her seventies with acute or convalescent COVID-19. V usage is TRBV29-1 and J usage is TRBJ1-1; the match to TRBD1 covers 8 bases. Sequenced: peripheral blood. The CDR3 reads CSAGQGGNTEAFF. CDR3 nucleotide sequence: TGCAGCGCAGGACAGGGCGGGAACACTGAAGCTTTCTTT.